The clone carrying this T cell receptor (beta chain) was counted only a few times. Antigen specificity is unknown. Sequencing followed a ViraFEST assay step that expanded antigen-specific CD4+ T cells with viral peptide pools. Isolation of CD4+ T cells took place after approximately ten days of culture. It was two doses of either the BNT162b2 or mRNA-1273 vaccine that participants received. No vaccinee had earlier SARS-CoV-2 infection, and nucleocapsid antibodies were negative. The data derive from a study of vaccination effects on CD4 cells after COVID-19. Trimming at V came to 5 bases and at J to 4 bases, leaving 4 bases not matched to a gene. CDR1 is SGHVS, CDR2 FNYEAQ, per germline. This CDR3 contains 14 residues. Findings of the study overall: Early post-infection timepoints were missing from the study, which also had few convalescent patients.

Assay: immunoSEQ multiplex PCR; the TCRdb copy retains only in-frame clones and omits some. The data contain tens of thousands of clones, around 69% of them singletons. This chain uses TRBV7-6 with TRBJ2-7, with 11 bases aligning to TRBD1. Sequences were derived from CD4+ T cells from PBMCs cultured with HCoV-229E spike peptides, sampled after COVID-19 vaccination. The origin of this receptor is a human donor who received a COVID-19 vaccine. The CDR3 loop is CASSRTGGGYEQYV. The CDR3 DNA follows: TGTGCCAGCAGCCGGACAGGGGGCGGGTACGAGCAGTACGTC.